One and the same sample provided the 12 T cell receptor beta chains below, sequenced in a study of human T cells and chemical hapten exposure. Time point in this sample: healthy volunteer bleed at 6 weeks. The starting material, unfractionated whole blood, was used for total RNA extraction. TCRdb analysed the RACE reads with MiXCR anew, one entry per CDR3 protein. This table holds tens of thousands of distinct CDR3 sequences, roughly 5% found once. Material for sequencing was whole blood. All receptors come from a human donor in good health. Some clones in this sample may be carry-over from other donors' samples.

This clonotype occurred many times. The chain employs TRBV21-1 and TRBJ2-3; the table's D call, TRBD1, was not checked against the DNA. TRBV21-1 is an annotated pseudogene. The CDR3 totals 16 residues. CDR3 nucleotides: TGTGCCAGCAGCAACGATAGGGCGGGGTACACAGATACGCAGTATTTT. Encoded protein: CASSNDRAGYTDTQYF.

This clonotype was observed a few times. This rearrangement joins TRBV4-1 to TRBJ1-6; tentatively, D is TRBD1 (6 bases). Per germline, CDR1 MGHRA and CDR2 YSYEKL. The CDR3 has 14 residues. Between the trimmed V and J ends, which lost 4 bases and 10 bases, there was a span of 14 bases. The DNA for the CDR3 is TGCGCCAGCAGCCTCGAAACAGGGAACTCACCCCTCCACTTT. Translated: CASSLETGNSPLHF.

This clonotype was picked up many times. The chain links TRBV7-2 to TRBJ2-5, with 7 bases lining up with TRBD1. The CDR3 sequence is 14 residues long. The trim removed 4 bases at V and 2 bases at J, leaving 4 bases unmatched. CDR1 SGHTA and CDR2 FQGNSA come from the germline V gene. The CDR3, as DNA: TGTGCCAGCAGCTGGGACAGAGTACAAGAGACCCAGTACTTC. It encodes CASSWDRVQETQYF.

This clonotype was detected a few times. The V call is TRBV30, the J call TRBJ2-3; 10 bases agree with TRBD2. J was trimmed by 3 bases and V by 2 bases; bases with no gene match: 5. The germline V gene encodes CDR1 GTSNPN and CDR2 SVGIG (reference sequence). This CDR3 comprises 15 residues. The CDR3 protein is CAWSWASGSTDTQYF. CDR3 nucleotides: TGTGCCTGGAGTTGGGCTAGCGGGAGTACAGATACGCAGTATTTT.

The chain joins TRBV23-1 to TRBJ2-7; a possible D gene is TRBD1 (6 bases). TRBV23-1 qualifies as an ORF whose function is uncertain. V gave up 3 bases and J gave up 5 bases, with 20 bases separating them. CDR3 size: 16 residues. CDR3 in amino acids: CASSHPPTGKGNEQYF. The DNA for the CDR3 is TGCGCCAGCAGTCACCCCCCTACAGGGAAGGGGAACGAGCAGTACTTC.

This clonotype has ten or more counts. The chain's CDR3 is CAISKQGNYEQYF. In DNA form, the CDR3 reads TGTGCCATCAGTAAACAGGGCAACTACGAGCAGTACTTC. The chain uses TRBV10-3 and TRBJ2-7, with D maybe TRBD1 (6 bases). The CDR3 is 13 amino acids. Germline CDR1 and CDR2: ENHRY and SYGVKD. The V gene lost 5 bases and the J gene lost 3 bases, with 11 bases spanning the gap.

The chain has TRBV12-3 or TRBV12-4 and TRBJ1-5, with 8 bases aligning to TRBD1. V trimming: 7 bases; J trimming: 0 bases; junction bases outside the gene matches: 11. The CDR3 has 17 amino acids. For the CDR3, the DNA is TGTGCCAGCAATACAGGGGGATCTTGGGATAGCAATCAGCCCCAGCATTTT. Protein: CASNTGGSWDSNQPQHF.

By proportion, this clonotype is medium-sized (0.01 to 0.1%). The chain employs TRBV20-1 and TRBJ1-1; no definite D call. The germline V and J ends were trimmed by 5 bases and 2 bases, with 15 bases remaining between them. The length of the CDR3 is 14 residues. Germline V CDR1 and CDR2: DFQATT, SNEGSKA (reference sequence). The DNA for the CDR3 is TGCAGTGCTCTGAGGCAGCCCTTCAACACTGAAGCTTTCTTT. It specifies CSALRQPFNTEAFF.

This clonotype was found many times. This chain uses TRBV3-1 with TRBJ1-1; D call uncertain. CDR3 length: 12 residues. V lost 5 bases and J lost 1, with 5 bases in between. Germline lookup yields CDR1 LGHDT and CDR2 YNNKEL (reference sequence). The DNA for the CDR3 is TGTGCCAGCAGCTTTGGGAACACTGAAGCTTTCTTT. Translated: CASSFGNTEAFF.

In this sample, this clonotype turned up many times. The rearrangement uses TRBV2 and TRBJ2-7; D uncertain. In germline, CDR1 is SNHLY, CDR2 FYNNEI. This CDR3 has 16 residues. The germline V and J ends were trimmed by 2 bases and 4 bases, with 18 bases remaining between them. CDR3 region: CASSESGSGVGYEQYF. In nucleotides, the CDR3 is TGTGCCAGCAGTGAATCTGGTAGTGGGGTAGGATACGAGCAGTACTTC.

There are a few counts of this clonotype. The chain joins TRBV30 to TRBJ2-3; TRBD1 or TRBD2 may be the D gene (6 bases each). Germline V gives CDR1 GTSNPN, CDR2 SVGIG (reference sequence). This CDR3 has 14 amino acids. Trimming left V 8 bases short and J 6 bases short, with 21 bases between. Here the CDR3 DNA reads TGTGCCGCTAGCGTGGGGGCCTCCAGGGATACGCAGTATTTT. Translating it yields CAASVGASRDTQYF. The full variable domain, completed using reference TRBV30 and TRBJ2-3, is SQTIHQWPATLVQPVGSPLSLECTVEGTSNPNLYWYRQAAGRGLQLLFYSVGIGQISSEVPQNLSASRPQDRQFILSSKKLLLSDSGFYLCAASVGASRDTQYFGPGTRLTVL.

The sample holds a few counts of this clonotype. The chain couples TRBV5-1 to TRBJ1-1; tentatively, D is TRBD1 (5 bases). Germline assignment: CDR1 SGHRS and CDR2 YFSETQ. V was trimmed by 4 bases and J by 0 bases, leaving 7 bases between them. This CDR3 has 13 residues. The chain's CDR3 is CASSRDLNTEAFF. The CDR3 nucleotides read TGCGCCAGCAGCAGGGACTTGAACACTGAAGCTTTCTTT.